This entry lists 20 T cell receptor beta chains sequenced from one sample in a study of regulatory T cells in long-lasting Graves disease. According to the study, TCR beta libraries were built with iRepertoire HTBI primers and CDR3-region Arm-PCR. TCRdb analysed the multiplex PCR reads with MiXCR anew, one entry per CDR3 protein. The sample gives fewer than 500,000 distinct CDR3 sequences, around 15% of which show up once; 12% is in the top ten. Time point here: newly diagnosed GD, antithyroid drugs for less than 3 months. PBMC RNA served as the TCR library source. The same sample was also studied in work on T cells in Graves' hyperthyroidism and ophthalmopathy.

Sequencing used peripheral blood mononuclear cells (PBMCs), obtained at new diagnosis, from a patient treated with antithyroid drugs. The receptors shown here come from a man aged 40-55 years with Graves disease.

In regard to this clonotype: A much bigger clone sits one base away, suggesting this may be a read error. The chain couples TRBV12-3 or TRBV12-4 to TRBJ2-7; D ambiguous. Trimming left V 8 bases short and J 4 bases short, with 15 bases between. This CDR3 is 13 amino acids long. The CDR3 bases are TGTGCCAGCGGCCCCCACGATTGGTACGAGCAGTACTTC. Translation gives CASGPHDWYEQYF.

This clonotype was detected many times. In DNA, the CDR3 is TGTGCCAGCAGTTTAATAACACTTAGCACAGATACGCAGTATTTT. Amino acid sequence: CASSLITLSTDTQYF. The chain has TRBV28 and TRBJ2-3; D is uncertain. Per germline, CDR1 MDHEN and CDR2 SYDVKM. This CDR3 is built from 15 residues. V was trimmed by 2 bases and J by 0 bases, leaving 9 bases between them.

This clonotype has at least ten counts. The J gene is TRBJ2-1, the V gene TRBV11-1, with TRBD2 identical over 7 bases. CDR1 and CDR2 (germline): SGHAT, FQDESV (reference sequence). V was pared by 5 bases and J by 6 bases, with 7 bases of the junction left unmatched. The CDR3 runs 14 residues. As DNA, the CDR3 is TGTGCCAGCAGCCTTCGACTAGCCAGCAATGAGCAGTTCTTC. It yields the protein CASSLRLASNEQFF.

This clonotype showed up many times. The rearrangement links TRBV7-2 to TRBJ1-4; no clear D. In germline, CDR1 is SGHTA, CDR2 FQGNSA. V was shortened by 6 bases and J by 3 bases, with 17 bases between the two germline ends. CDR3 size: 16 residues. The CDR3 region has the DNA TGTGCCAGCAGTTTCAACTGGAAGTCTTCTAATGAAAAACTGTTTTTT. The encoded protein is CASSFNWKSSNEKLFF.

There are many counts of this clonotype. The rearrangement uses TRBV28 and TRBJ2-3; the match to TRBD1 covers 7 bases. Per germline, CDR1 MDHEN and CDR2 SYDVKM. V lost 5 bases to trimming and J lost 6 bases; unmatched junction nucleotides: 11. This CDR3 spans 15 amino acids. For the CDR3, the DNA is TGTGCCAGCAGTGCCCGGGACAGTCGACGGGATACGCAGTATTTT. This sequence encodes CASSARDSRRDTQYF.

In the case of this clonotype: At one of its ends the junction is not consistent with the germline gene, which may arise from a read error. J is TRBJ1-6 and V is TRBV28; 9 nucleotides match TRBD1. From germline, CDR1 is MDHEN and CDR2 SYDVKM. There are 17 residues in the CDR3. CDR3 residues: CASSFLTGGTYNPPLHF. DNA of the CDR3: TGTGCCAGCAGTTTCCTTACAGGGGGCACCTATAATCCACCCCTCCACTTT.

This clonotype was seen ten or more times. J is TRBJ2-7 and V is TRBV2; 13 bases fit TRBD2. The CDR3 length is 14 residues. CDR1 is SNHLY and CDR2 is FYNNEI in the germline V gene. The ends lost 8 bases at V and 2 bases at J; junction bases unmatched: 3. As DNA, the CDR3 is TGTGCCAGCCAAGGACTAGCGGGAGCCTACGAGCAGTACTTC. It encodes CASQGLAGAYEQYF.

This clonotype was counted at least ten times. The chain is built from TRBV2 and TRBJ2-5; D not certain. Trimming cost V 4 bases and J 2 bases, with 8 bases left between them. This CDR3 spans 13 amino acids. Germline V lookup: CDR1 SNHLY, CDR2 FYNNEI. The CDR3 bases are TGTGCCAGCAGTGGTGACGCTCAAGAGACCCAGTACTTC. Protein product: CASSGDAQETQYF.

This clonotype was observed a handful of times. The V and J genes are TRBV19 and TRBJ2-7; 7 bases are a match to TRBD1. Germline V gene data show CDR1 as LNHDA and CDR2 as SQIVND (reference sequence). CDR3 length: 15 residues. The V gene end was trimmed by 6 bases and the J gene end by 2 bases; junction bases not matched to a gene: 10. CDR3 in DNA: TGTGCCAGTAGCAAACTGGGACAGTCAACCTACGAGCAGTACTTC. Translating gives CASSKLGQSTYEQYF.

The CDR3 DNA sequence: TGTGCCATCATGGGACAGGACTCCTACGAGCAGTACTTC. As protein: CAIMGQDSYEQYF. This chain uses TRBV2 with TRBJ2-7; 8 bases are shared with TRBD1. The V and J ends lost 10 bases and 0 bases, in that order; junction bases with no gene match: 5. CDR3 length equals 13 residues. CDR1 and CDR2 (germline): SNHLY, FYNNEI.

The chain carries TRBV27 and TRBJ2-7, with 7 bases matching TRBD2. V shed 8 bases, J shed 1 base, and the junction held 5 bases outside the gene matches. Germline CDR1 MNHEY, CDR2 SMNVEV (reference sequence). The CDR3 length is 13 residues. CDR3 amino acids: CASGRVGSYEQYF. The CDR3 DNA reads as TGTGCCAGCGGGAGGGTAGGGTCCTACGAGCAGTACTTC.

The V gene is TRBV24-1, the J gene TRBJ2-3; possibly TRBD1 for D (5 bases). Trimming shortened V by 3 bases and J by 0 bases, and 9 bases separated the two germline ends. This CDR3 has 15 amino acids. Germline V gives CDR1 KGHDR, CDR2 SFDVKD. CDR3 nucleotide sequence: TGTGCCACCAGTGATCCAGGGATTAGCACAGATACGCAGTATTTT. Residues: CATSDPGISTDTQYF.

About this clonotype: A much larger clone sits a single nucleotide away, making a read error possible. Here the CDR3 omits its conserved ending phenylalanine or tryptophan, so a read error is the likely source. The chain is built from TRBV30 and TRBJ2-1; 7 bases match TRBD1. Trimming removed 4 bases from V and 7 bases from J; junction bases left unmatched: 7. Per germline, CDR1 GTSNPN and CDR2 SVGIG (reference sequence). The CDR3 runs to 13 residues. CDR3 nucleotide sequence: TGTGCCTGGAACCTGGACAGGAATAATGAGCAGTTCCTC. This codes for CAWNLDRNNEQFL.

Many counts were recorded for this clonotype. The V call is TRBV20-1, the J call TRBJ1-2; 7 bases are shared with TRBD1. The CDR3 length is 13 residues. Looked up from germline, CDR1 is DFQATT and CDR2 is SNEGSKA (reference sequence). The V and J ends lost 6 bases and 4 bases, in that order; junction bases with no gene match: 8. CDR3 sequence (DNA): TGCAGTGCGGAGACAGGGTCTGGCTATGGCTACACCTTC. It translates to CSAETGSGYGYTF.

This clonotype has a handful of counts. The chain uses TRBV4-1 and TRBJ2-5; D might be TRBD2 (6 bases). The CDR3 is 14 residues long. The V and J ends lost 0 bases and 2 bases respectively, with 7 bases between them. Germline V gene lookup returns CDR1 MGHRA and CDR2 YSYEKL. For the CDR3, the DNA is TGCGCCAGCAGCCAAGAGGGGACTCAAGAGACCCAGTACTTC. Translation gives CASSQEGTQETQYF.

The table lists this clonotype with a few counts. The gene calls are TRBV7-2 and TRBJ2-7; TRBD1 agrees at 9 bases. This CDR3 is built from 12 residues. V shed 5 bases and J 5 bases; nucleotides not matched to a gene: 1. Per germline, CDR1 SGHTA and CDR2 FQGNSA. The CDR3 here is CASSGQGNEQYF. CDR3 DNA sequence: TGTGCCAGCAGCGGACAGGGGAACGAGCAGTACTTC.

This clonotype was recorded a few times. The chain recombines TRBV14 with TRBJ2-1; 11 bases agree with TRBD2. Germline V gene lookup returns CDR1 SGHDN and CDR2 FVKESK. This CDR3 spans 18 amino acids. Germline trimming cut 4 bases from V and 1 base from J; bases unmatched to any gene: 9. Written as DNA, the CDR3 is TGTGCCAGCAGCCCCTTAGTTACTAGCGGGAGTTCCTACAATGAGCAGTTCTTC. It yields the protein CASSPLVTSGSSYNEQFF.

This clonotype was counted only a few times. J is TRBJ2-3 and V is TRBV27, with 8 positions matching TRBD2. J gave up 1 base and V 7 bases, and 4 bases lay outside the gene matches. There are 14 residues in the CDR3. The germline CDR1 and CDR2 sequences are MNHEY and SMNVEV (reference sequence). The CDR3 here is CASTSTSGTDTQYF. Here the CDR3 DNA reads TGTGCCAGCACCTCGACTAGCGGCACAGATACGCAGTATTTT.

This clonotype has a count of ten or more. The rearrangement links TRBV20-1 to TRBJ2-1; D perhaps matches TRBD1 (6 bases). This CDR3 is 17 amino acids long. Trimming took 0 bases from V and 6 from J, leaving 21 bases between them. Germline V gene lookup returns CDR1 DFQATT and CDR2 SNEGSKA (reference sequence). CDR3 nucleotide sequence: TGCAGTGCTAGAGATCTGGTGGGCCCCCAAGGGGGCAATGAGCAGTTCTTC. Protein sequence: CSARDLVGPQGGNEQFF.

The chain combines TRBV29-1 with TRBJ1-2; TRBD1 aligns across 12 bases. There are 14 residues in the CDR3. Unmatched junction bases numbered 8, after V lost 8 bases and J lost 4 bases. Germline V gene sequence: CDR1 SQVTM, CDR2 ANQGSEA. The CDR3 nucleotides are TGCAGCTTTCAGGGGACAGGGGGCGGCTATGGCTACACCTTC. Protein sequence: CSFQGTGGGYGYTF.